The T cell receptor beta chain described here comes from a study of CD8 T cells in Susac syndrome. The CDR3 loop spans 16 amino acids. The V and J ends lost 0 bases and 8 bases respectively, with 14 bases between them. From germline, CDR1 is LGHNA and CDR2 YNFKEQ. cDNA came from about 0.46 to 1 ug RNA primed by random hexamers. Amplification of the TCR beta CDR3 was carried out by immunoSEQ multiplex PCR, which spanned a total of 54 Vbeta and 13 Jbeta segments. Each CDR3 protein is one row after TCRdb ran MiXCR on the immunoSEQ multiplex PCR reads. The sample lists about 280,000 distinct CDR3 sequences, around 83% occurring once.

Material: CD8+ T cells from PBMCs. The sequence derives from a human donor with multiple sclerosis. The V gene is TRBV4-2, the J gene TRBJ1-6; no reliable D call. CDR3 in DNA: TGTGCCAGCAGCCAAGAACCAGAGGGTACCGATTCACCCCTCCACTTT. This gives the protein CASSQEPEGTDSPLHF.